The next 28 T cell receptor beta chains were all read from a single sample in a study of blood T cells in healthy people across ages. With a J-beta primer mix and a sample-barcoded 5' primer, a second PCR ran 7 to 11 cycles. One entry per CDR3 protein results from TCRdb running MiXCR on the 5' RACE reads. This table has around 1.5 million distinct CDR3 sequences, about 31% appearing once. Material: blood. These receptors came from a woman in her twenties or thirties in good health.

V gene TRBV29-1 combines with J gene TRBJ1-5; no definite D call. From germline, CDR1 is SQVTM and CDR2 ANQGSEA. With 4 bases removed from V and 6 bases from J, the gap between germline ends came to 13 bases. The CDR3 totals 13 residues. CDR3: CSVAVWESQPQHF. CDR3 DNA sequence: TGCAGCGTTGCGGTATGGGAGAGTCAGCCCCAGCATTTT.

The genes are TRBV27 and TRBJ1-2, with a weak D call TRBD1 (6 bases). The germline CDR1 and CDR2 sequences are MNHEY and SMNVEV (reference sequence). This CDR3 has 15 residues. Trimming took 0 bases from V and 4 from J, leaving 12 bases between them. In nucleotides, the CDR3 is TGTGCCAGCAGTTTATCTGGGACAACCGTCTATGGCTACACCTTC. It encodes CASSLSGTTVYGYTF.

Regarding this clonotype: At one end, the junction sequence differs from germline, possibly due to a read error. This chain connects TRBV7-9 to TRBJ2-6; D not resolved. The CDR3 has 17 residues. CDR1 SEHNR and CDR2 FQNEAQ come from the germline V gene (reference sequence). The CDR3, as DNA: TGTGCCAGCAGCTTTTTTGCGGCGGTCTCTGGTGCCAACGTCCTGACTTTC. Its protein product is CASSFFAAVSGANVLTF.

This clonotype has a handful of counts. V gene TRBV10-3 combines with J gene TRBJ2-7, with 9 bases aligning to TRBD1. There are 13 residues in the CDR3. Germline loops: CDR1 ENHRY, CDR2 SYGVKD. The V gene end was trimmed by 3 bases and the J gene end by 6 bases; junction bases not matched to a gene: 3. The CDR3 DNA reads as TGTGCCATCAGTGAACAGGGGGCGGTCGAGCAGTACTTC. Translated, it gives CAISEQGAVEQYF.

V gene TRBV12-5 combines with J gene TRBJ1-1; TRBD1 might be the D (5 bases). Germline V gives CDR1 LGHNT, CDR2 FRNRAP. V shed 1 base and J shed 4 bases, with 13 bases lying between them. This CDR3 region has 15 residues. CDR3 bases: TGTGCTAGTGGTTTGGACCTACAGGCTTTCACTGAAGCTTTCTTT. Translation: CASGLDLQAFTEAFF.

The genes are TRBV5-1 and TRBJ2-1, with TRBD2 as a possible D gene (6 bases). Germline CDR1 is SGHRS and CDR2 is YFSETQ. Trimming shortened V by 5 bases and J by 8 bases, and 14 bases separated the two germline ends. The CDR3 has 13 amino acids. This CDR3 reads CASRFDSGHEQFF. Here the CDR3 DNA reads TGCGCCAGCAGGTTCGATAGCGGCCATGAGCAGTTCTTC.

The chain carries TRBV12-3 or TRBV12-4 and TRBJ1-1; a weak D match, TRBD1 (5 bases). CDR3 size: 14 residues. The V gene lost 3 bases and the J gene lost 3 bases, with 11 bases spanning the gap. This CDR3 is CASSFTGQHTEAFF. DNA of the CDR3: TGTGCCAGCAGTTTTACGGGGCAACACACTGAAGCTTTCTTT.

The chain couples TRBV5-1 to TRBJ1-2; 7 nucleotides agree with TRBD1. The CDR3 extends over 15 amino acids. Losses at the gene ends were 4 bases for V and 3 bases for J; bases not matched to a gene: 9. Germline CDR1 and CDR2: SGHRS and YFSETQ. The DNA of the CDR3 is TGCGCCAGCAGCACTCCGGGACAGAGTTACTATGGCTACACCTTC. Residues: CASSTPGQSYYGYTF. Full variable domain (outside the CDR3, taken from reference TRBV5-1 and TRBJ1-2): KAGVTQTPRYLIKTRGQQVTLSCSPISGHRSVSWYQQTPGQGLQFLFEYFSETQRNKGNFPGRFSGRQFSNSRSEMNVSTLELGDSALYLCASSTPGQSYYGYTFGSGTRLTVV.

V usage is TRBV7-2 and J usage is TRBJ2-4; TRBD1 matches 7 bases. This CDR3 spans 20 amino acids. With V trimmed by 1 base and J by 0 bases, 15 bases remained unmatched. Germline values: CDR1 SGHTA, CDR2 FQGNSA. The CDR3 bases are TGTGCCAGCAGCTTAGAAGGGACAGCTAATGACAGGCTAGCCAAAAACATTCAGTACTTC. Its protein is CASSLEGTANDRLAKNIQYF.

The J gene is TRBJ1-1, the V gene TRBV6-5, with a weak D call TRBD1 (5 bases). Germline V lookup: CDR1 MNHEY, CDR2 SVGAGI. V was pared by 6 bases and J by 4 bases, with 12 bases between. CDR3 size: 13 residues. CDR3 protein: CASSGGWGTEAFF. In DNA, the CDR3 is TGTGCCAGCAGCGGGGGATGGGGCACTGAAGCTTTCTTT.

This chain uses TRBV28 with TRBJ2-7, with 7 nucleotides matching TRBD2. This CDR3 spans 15 amino acids. Germline V gene data show CDR1 as MDHEN and CDR2 as SYDVKM. The junction had 10 bases not matched to a gene; V was cut back by 3 bases and J by 5 bases. The CDR3: CASSFLAGEGNEQYF. The CDR3 nucleotides are TGTGCCAGCAGTTTTCTGGCGGGAGAAGGGAACGAGCAGTACTTC.

A few counts support this clonotype. This chain links TRBV5-4 with TRBJ2-3, with D perhaps matching TRBD2 (5 bases). Trimming removed 3 bases at V and 2 bases at J, with 10 bases between. This CDR3 region has 14 residues. Germline V gene sequence: CDR1 SGHNT, CDR2 YYREEE (reference sequence). The CDR3 region is CASSSGYNTDTQYF. CDR3 sequence (DNA): TGTGCCAGCAGCTCGGGGTATAACACAGATACGCAGTATTTT.

This clonotype was counted between two and nine times. The gene calls are TRBV6-1 and TRBJ1-1, with D maybe TRBD1 (5 bases). The CDR3 runs to 12 residues. Per germline, CDR1 MNHNS and CDR2 SASEGT. CDR3 protein: CALGGEWTEAFF. The CDR3 DNA reads as TGTGCATTGGGGGGGGAGTGGACTGAAGCTTTCTTT.

There are a few counts of this clonotype. The genes are TRBV9 and TRBJ2-3; 11 positions agree with TRBD2. The CDR3 extends over 16 amino acids. Germline CDR1 SGDLS, CDR2 YYNGEE. The ends lost 4 bases at V and 3 bases at J; junction bases unmatched: 7. In nucleotides, the CDR3 is TGTGCCAGCAGCTCTATAGCGGGAGGGCCAACAGATACGCAGTATTTT. Amino acid sequence: CASSSIAGGPTDTQYF.

This clonotype showed up many times. The chain couples TRBV12-3 or TRBV12-4 to TRBJ2-7; TRBD1 matches 8 bases. The CDR3 has 15 amino acids. The ends lost 3 bases at V and 3 bases at J; junction bases unmatched: 7. The CDR3 DNA reads as TGTGCCAGCAGTTTTTTTTCCGGACAGGGCTACGAGCAGTACTTC. This gives the protein CASSFFSGQGYEQYF.

This chain uses TRBV12-3 or TRBV12-4 with TRBJ2-3; 9 bases are a match to TRBD2. This CDR3 region has 16 residues. Trimming at V came to 6 bases and at J to 6 bases, leaving 13 bases not matched to a gene. CDR3 residues: CASSWGLAGKYDTQYF. DNA for the CDR3: TGTGCCAGCAGCTGGGGGCTAGCGGGGAAGTACGATACGCAGTATTTT.

This clonotype was counted only a few times. This sequence joins TRBV7-9 and TRBJ2-7, with TRBD2 identical over 8 bases. The ends lost 4 bases at V and 2 bases at J; junction bases unmatched: 10. The CDR3 extends over 16 amino acids. Germline V gives CDR1 SEHNR, CDR2 FQNEAQ (reference sequence). The CDR3: CASSYPNSGAPYEQYF. Here the CDR3 DNA reads TGTGCCAGCAGCTACCCAAATAGCGGGGCCCCCTACGAGCAGTACTTC.

This rearrangement joins TRBV7-2 to TRBJ2-1, with 7 bases aligning to TRBD1. Germline V CDR1 and CDR2: SGHTA, FQGNSA. The ends lost 4 bases at V and 3 bases at J; junction bases unmatched: 9. The CDR3 has 16 residues. The CDR3 protein is CASSSMTGHLYNEQFF. CDR3 nucleotide sequence: TGTGCCAGCAGCTCGATGACAGGGCACCTCTACAATGAGCAGTTCTTC.

This clonotype was found a few times. J is TRBJ2-1 and V is TRBV12-3 or TRBV12-4, with TRBD2 identical over 9 bases. CDR3 length: 17 residues. Unmatched junction bases numbered 13, after V lost 3 bases and J lost 7 bases. CDR3 bases: TGTGCCAGCAGTTTCAGTCCGGGACTAGCCCTTTTAAATGAGCAGTTCTTC. Encoded protein: CASSFSPGLALLNEQFF.

In regard to this clonotype: One end of the junction fails to match germline, which may point to a read error. This chain links TRBV5-1 with TRBJ2-5, with TRBD2 matching over 8 bases. This CDR3 has 14 amino acids. Germline loops: CDR1 SGHRS, CDR2 YFSETQ. CDR3 in amino acids: CASNLGGRTETQYF. CDR3 in DNA: TGCGCCAGCAACTTGGGCGGGAGGACCGAGACCCAGTACTTC.

V is TRBV20-1 and J is TRBJ1-5; D perhaps matches TRBD1 (6 bases). This CDR3 has 14 residues. CDR1 and CDR2 (germline): DFQATT, SNEGSKA (reference sequence). V was clipped by 7 bases and J by 1 base, with 14 bases between them. CDR3: CSVPKGVSNQPQHF. The CDR3 region has the DNA TGCAGTGTTCCGAAGGGGGTGAGCAATCAGCCCCAGCATTTT.

The gene calls are TRBV29-1 and TRBJ2-7; D unclear. Per germline, CDR1 SQVTM and CDR2 ANQGSEA. The germline V and J ends were trimmed by 6 bases and 3 bases, with 12 bases remaining between them. CDR3 length: 12 amino acids. Here the CDR3 reads CSVLGRSYEQYF. The CDR3 DNA is TGCAGCGTGCTCGGACGTAGCTACGAGCAGTACTTC.

CDR3 residues: CASSGSVDEQYF. The CDR3 DNA is TGTGCCAGCAGCGGTAGTGTGGACGAGCAGTACTTC. This chain connects TRBV7-9 to TRBJ2-7, with D hard to call. V lost 5 bases to trimming and J lost 5 bases, with 10 bases between them. CDR1 is SEHNR and CDR2 is FQNEAQ in the germline V gene (reference sequence). The CDR3 sequence is 12 residues long. The variable domain in full, with the rest retrieved from reference TRBV7-9 and TRBJ2-7, is DTGVSQNPRHKITKRGQNVTFRCDPISEHNRLYWYRQTLGQGPEFLTYFQNEAQLEKSRLLSDRFSAERPKGSFSTLEIQRTEQGDSAMYLCASSGSVDEQYFGPGTRLTVT.

There are a few counts of this clonotype. The CDR3 nucleotides read TGTGCCAGCAGTGAAAGAGGGGGCAGCTATCAGCCCCAGCATTTT. Translated: CASSERGGSYQPQHF. The gene calls are TRBV6-1 and TRBJ1-5, with 7 bases aligning to TRBD1. The CDR3 runs to 15 residues. Trimming at V came to 2 bases and at J to 5 bases, leaving 6 bases not matched to a gene. Germline V CDR1 and CDR2: MNHNS, SASEGT.

The chain uses TRBV7-6 and TRBJ2-7, with D unclear. Germline V gene data show CDR1 as SGHVS and CDR2 as FNYEAQ. This CDR3 has 16 amino acids. V lost 0 bases to trimming and J lost 2 bases, with 14 bases between them. The CDR3 loop reads CASSLAPLTPPYEQYF. The CDR3 nucleotides are TGTGCCAGCAGCTTAGCCCCTTTGACCCCTCCCTACGAGCAGTACTTC.

The gene calls are TRBV5-1 and TRBJ2-5; D is uncertain. This CDR3 is built from 14 residues. Trimming took 2 bases from V and 11 from J, leaving 19 bases between them. The germline V gene has CDR1 SGHRS and CDR2 YFSETQ. CDR3 DNA: TGCGCCAGCAGCTTTCCGGCATCCCAGGATCGGCAGTACTTC. It translates to CASSFPASQDRQYF. The full variable domain, rest sourced from reference TRBV5-1 and TRBJ2-5, is KAGVTQTPRYLIKTRGQQVTLSCSPISGHRSVSWYQQTPGQGLQFLFEYFSETQRNKGNFPGRFSGRQFSNSRSEMNVSTLELGDSALYLCASSFPASQDRQYFGPGTRLLVL.

J is TRBJ1-3 and V is TRBV29-1; 7 bases are shared with TRBD1. This CDR3 is 12 amino acids long. Germline CDR1 SQVTM, CDR2 ANQGSEA. Losses at the gene ends were 7 bases for V and 2 bases for J; bases not matched to a gene: 2. The CDR3 DNA reads as TGCAGCGGAGGGACAGCTGGAAACACCATATATTTT. Its translation is CSGGTAGNTIYF.

This chain links TRBV20-1 with TRBJ2-5; TRBD2 agrees at 8 bases. CDR3 length: 14 amino acids. Germline-derived CDR1 and CDR2 are DFQATT and SNEGSKA (reference sequence). Germline trimming cut 2 bases from V and 4 bases from J; bases unmatched to any gene: 6. CDR3 residues: CSARLGLASETQYF. CDR3 nucleotide sequence: TGCAGTGCTAGACTTGGACTAGCTTCAGAGACCCAGTACTTC.